These 23 T cell receptor beta chains came from one sample sequenced in a study of blood T cell repertoires in COVID-19. This table comes from immunoSEQ multiplex PCR, and its TCRdb copy is limited to in-frame clones, with some not included. The data contain more than 100,000 clones, 80% to 85% of them seen just once; the ten biggest clones take up roughly an eighth. The sequenced sample was peripheral blood. The receptors shown here come from a woman aged 25 to 39 who had recovered from COVID-19.

The V and J genes are TRBV20-1 and TRBJ2-1; possible D gene TRBD2, 7 bases. The germline V and J ends were trimmed by 3 bases and 4 bases, with 13 bases remaining between them. CDR1 DFQATT and CDR2 SNEGSKA come from the germline V gene (reference sequence). The CDR3 sequence is 14 residues long. The CDR3 protein is CSASWGGQYNEQFF. CDR3 in DNA: TGCAGTGCTAGTTGGGGGGGGCAATACAATGAGCAGTTCTTC.

This clone has a handful of counts. The J gene is TRBJ1-5, the V gene TRBV6-5, with 7 bases aligning to TRBD1. The CDR3 consists of 15 residues. Germline V CDR1 and CDR2: MNHEY, SVGAGI. J was trimmed by 1 base and V by 6 bases; bases with no gene match: 6. CDR3 loop: CASRNRGPSNQPQHF. As DNA, the CDR3 is TGTGCCAGCAGAAACAGGGGCCCCAGCAATCAGCCCCAGCATTTT.

This chain uses TRBV15 with TRBJ1-4, with 8 nucleotides matching TRBD1. With 6 bases clipped from V and 5 bases from J, the junction kept 14 bases outside the gene matches. There are 17 residues in the CDR3. Germline V gene sequence: CDR1 LNHNV, CDR2 YYDKDF (reference sequence). The CDR3: CATSLRQGQDGNEKLFF. CDR3 coding DNA: TGTGCCACCAGTTTGAGACAGGGACAGGACGGGAATGAAAAACTGTTTTTT.

The chain links TRBV6-6 to TRBJ1-1; possibly TRBD1 for D (6 bases). The CDR3 is 15 residues long. Germline assignment: CDR1 MNHNY and CDR2 SVGAGI (reference sequence). Trimming removed 2 bases at V and 1 base at J, with 11 bases between. CDR3 residues: CASSYGRQANTEAFF. CDR3 coding DNA: TGTGCCAGCAGTTACGGACGACAGGCGAACACTGAAGCTTTCTTT.

This clone occurred once. The rearrangement joins TRBV4-1 to TRBJ1-1, with TRBD1 matching over 9 bases. The CDR3 extends over 16 amino acids. V gave up 0 bases and J gave up 6 bases; unmatched junction bases: 8. The germline V gene has CDR1 MGHRA and CDR2 YSYEKL. CDR3 protein: CASSQEQGAPGAEAFF. In DNA, the CDR3 is TGCGCCAGCAGCCAAGAACAGGGGGCGCCGGGCGCTGAAGCTTTCTTT.

The V and J genes are TRBV19 and TRBJ1-1; 7 bases are a match to TRBD1. Germline CDR1 reads LNHDA; CDR2 reads SQIVND (reference sequence). The J segment lost 0 bases and the V segment lost 4 bases, leaving 11 bases of the junction unmatched. The CDR3 runs 17 residues. This CDR3 is CASSNRDRATLNTEAFF. The CDR3 DNA reads as TGTGCCAGTAGTAACCGGGACAGAGCAACCCTGAACACTGAAGCTTTCTTT.

This clone was counted once. The chain combines TRBV20-1 with TRBJ1-1; D not resolved. The CDR3 covers 11 residues. Germline loops: CDR1 DFQATT, CDR2 SNEGSKA (reference sequence). V lost 6 bases, J lost 0 bases, and 5 bases lay in between. CDR3: CSAGVNTEAFF. CDR3 DNA sequence: TGCAGTGCGGGAGTGAACACTGAAGCTTTCTTT.

The chain carries TRBV19 and TRBJ1-3; D gene unclear. Germline CDR1 is LNHDA and CDR2 is SQIVND (reference sequence). This CDR3 contains 15 residues. V lost 4 bases and J lost 0, with 10 bases in between. CDR3 DNA: TGTGCCAGTAGTACGGGTCTTGGCTCTGGAAACACCATATATTTT. Translated, it gives CASSTGLGSGNTIYF.

The J gene is TRBJ2-3, the V gene TRBV7-3; 8 bases are shared with TRBD2. V was clipped by 6 bases and J by 6 bases; unmatched bases: 14. Germline loops: CDR1 SGHTA, CDR2 FQGTGA. This CDR3 is built from 16 residues. The CDR3 here is CASRYTGGLREDTQYF. In nucleotides, the CDR3 is TGTGCCAGCAGATACACGGGGGGGCTGAGGGAGGATACGCAGTATTTT. Filled out from reference TRBV7-3 and TRBJ2-3, the complete variable domain reads GAGVSQTPSNKVTEKGKYVELRCDPISGHTALYWYRQSLGQGPEFLIYFQGTGAADDSGLPNDRFFAVRPEGSVSTLKIQRTERGDSAVYLCASRYTGGLREDTQYFGPGTRLTVL.

The chain employs TRBV29-1 and TRBJ1-1; D is unclear. Germline CDR1 and CDR2: SQVTM and ANQGSEA. This CDR3 spans 13 amino acids. V was cut by 4 bases and J by 0 bases, with 9 bases left in between. The CDR3 protein is CSVVQVVNTEAFF. DNA for the CDR3: TGCAGCGTTGTTCAGGTGGTGAACACTGAAGCTTTCTTT.

This clone has just a few counts. V gene TRBV7-2 combines with J gene TRBJ2-5; D may be TRBD1 (6 bases). V gave up 2 bases and J gave up 5 bases, with 12 bases separating them. Germline CDR1 reads SGHTA; CDR2 reads FQGNSA. The CDR3 spans 14 residues. The CDR3 nucleotides are TGTGCCAGCAGCTTATTGGGGGCTAGGGAGACCCAGTACTTC. Translated, it gives CASSLLGARETQYF.

The chain is built from TRBV6-2 or TRBV6-3 and TRBJ2-7, with D tentatively TRBD1 (5 bases). The CDR3 runs to 14 residues. Deletions cut 6 bases from V and 2 bases from J, with 14 bases between. The germline gives CDR1 MNHEY, CDR2 SVGEGT. As DNA, the CDR3 is TGTGCCAGCAGCCACCCCCCGGACACCTACGAGCAGTACTTC. The encoded protein is CASSHPPDTYEQYF.

The chain carries TRBV10-1 and TRBJ1-1; no clear D. From germline, CDR1 is WNHNN and CDR2 SYGVQD (reference sequence). Trimming removed 4 bases from V and 2 bases from J, with 14 bases in between. CDR3 length: 15 residues. CDR3: CASSARGKGNTEAFF. The CDR3 region has the DNA TGCGCCAGCAGTGCTCGGGGAAAAGGAAACACTGAAGCTTTCTTT.

V gene TRBV19 combines with J gene TRBJ2-1; tentative D call: TRBD2 (5 bases). The CDR3 has 15 residues. Trimming cost V 5 bases and J 7 bases, with 18 bases left between them. The germline CDR1 and CDR2 sequences are LNHDA and SQIVND (reference sequence). The CDR3 DNA reads as TGTGCCAGTAGTCAGCCCCTAGCATTTAGGAATGAGCAGTTCTTC. It encodes CASSQPLAFRNEQFF.

Here the CDR3 DNA reads TGCGCCAGCAGTGAGGTGGCGGAAGGGGACACCATATATTTT. This gives the protein CASSEVAEGDTIYF. The chain couples TRBV10-2 to TRBJ1-3, with D perhaps TRBD1 (5 bases). CDR3 length equals 14 residues. Germline loops: CDR1 WSHSY, CDR2 SAAADI. V was cut by 2 bases and J by 8 bases, with 13 bases left in between.

The V call is TRBV4-1, the J call TRBJ1-5; the D is unclear. Germline values: CDR1 MGHRA, CDR2 YSYEKL. There are 17 residues in the CDR3. V was pared by 2 bases and J by 5 bases, with 19 bases between. The CDR3, as DNA: TGCGCCAGCAGCCAACGCCCCCCGACGGAGTATGATCAGCCCCAGCATTTT. Its translation is CASSQRPPTEYDQPQHF.

This rearrangement joins TRBV3-1 (or the pseudogene TRBV3-2) to TRBJ1-2; a weak D match, TRBD1 (5 bases). Germline CDR1 and CDR2: LGHDT and YNNKEL (reference sequence). The CDR3 is 14 amino acids. Trimming cost V 0 bases and J 4 bases, with 9 bases left between them. Here the CDR3 reads CASSQEGRGYGYTF. In nucleotides, the CDR3 is TGTGCCAGCAGCCAAGAGGGGAGGGGCTATGGCTACACCTTC.

The rearrangement joins TRBV9 to TRBJ2-3; perhaps TRBD2 as D (7 bases). The CDR3 spans 15 residues. CDR1 and CDR2 from the germline V gene are SGDLS and YYNGEE. The V end was cut by 3 bases, the J end by 3 bases, with 14 bases between. The CDR3 nucleotides read TGTGCCAGCAGCGGGGCCGGGGGGCCGACAGATACGCAGTATTTT. This translates into CASSGAGGPTDTQYF.

This chain connects TRBV5-5 to TRBJ2-3, with 8 bases aligning to TRBD2. This CDR3 has 17 residues. The germline gives CDR1 SGHKS, CDR2 YYEKEE (reference sequence). V shed 5 bases, J shed 3 bases, and the junction held 14 bases outside the gene matches. The CDR3, as DNA: TGTGCCAGCAGTCCTGTGAGGACTAGCCGCAGTACAGATACGCAGTATTTT. Translating gives CASSPVRTSRSTDTQYF.

The chain links TRBV5-1 to TRBJ2-3; 9 bases are a match to TRBD2. CDR3 length: 19 residues. The trim removed 4 bases at V and 2 bases at J, leaving 17 bases unmatched. CDR1 and CDR2 from the germline V gene are SGHRS and YFSETQ. The CDR3 spells CASSLRESSGAVLTDTQYF. The CDR3 DNA reads as TGCGCCAGCAGCCTCCGGGAGTCTAGCGGGGCCGTACTCACAGATACGCAGTATTTT. The full variable domain, in which reference TRBV5-1 and TRBJ2-3 provide the parts outside the CDR3, is KAGVTQTPRYLIKTRGQQVTLSCSPISGHRSVSWYQQTPGQGLQFLFEYFSETQRNKGNFPGRFSGRQFSNSRSEMNVSTLELGDSALYLCASSLRESSGAVLTDTQYFGPGTRLTVL.

This clone occurred once. V usage is TRBV19 and J usage is TRBJ2-7; 8 bases agree with TRBD2. The CDR3 contains 13 residues. From germline, CDR1 is LNHDA and CDR2 SQIVND (reference sequence). V shed 0 bases, J shed 5 bases, and the junction held 0 bases outside the gene matches. The CDR3 DNA follows: TGTGCCAGTAGTATAGAACTAGCGGACGAGCAGTACTTC. Translation gives CASSIELADEQYF.

This clone was seen only once. The V gene is TRBV2, the J gene TRBJ1-1; D unresolved. CDR1 and CDR2 from the germline V gene are SNHLY and FYNNEI. CDR3 length: 12 amino acids. Between the trimmed V and J ends, which lost 1 base and 11 bases, there was a span of 11 bases. The CDR3 region has the DNA TGTGCCAGCAGTGAAGACAGCCTACGGGCTTTCTTT. Translated, it gives CASSEDSLRAFF. The whole variable domain, filled in from reference TRBV2 and TRBJ1-1, reads EPEVTQTPSHQVTQMGQEVILRCVPISNHLYFYWYRQILGQKVEFLVSFYNNEISEKSEIFDDQFSVERPDGSNFTLKIRSTKLEDSAMYFCASSEDSLRAFFGQGTRLTVV.

The chain has TRBV7-6 and TRBJ2-7; TRBD1 aligns across 8 bases. Germline loops: CDR1 SGHVS, CDR2 FNYEAQ. The junction had 8 bases not matched to a gene; V was cut back by 5 bases and J by 2 bases. The CDR3 runs 15 residues. The CDR3 protein is CASSPTDREAYEQYF. The CDR3 DNA is TGTGCCAGCAGCCCTACGGACAGGGAAGCCTACGAGCAGTACTTC. Full variable domain (outside the CDR3, taken from reference TRBV7-6 and TRBJ2-7): GAGVSQSPRYKVTKRGQDVALRCDPISGHVSLYWYRQALGQGPEFLTYFNYEAQQDKSGLPNDRFSAERPEGSISTLTIQRTEQRDSAMYRCASSPTDREAYEQYFGPGTRLTVT.